This T cell receptor (beta chain) was obtained from a study of CD4 T cells in relation to SARS-CoV-2 and coronaviruses. As for the study in general: PBMCs were cultured with antigen for over nine days before TCR beta sequencing. Shared crossreactive spike epitopes were mapped to their HLA restriction. Study results and caveats: No donor gave both pre-pandemic and post-infection samples.

With respect to this clone: Its antigen is still unknown.

Survey-level TCR-beta sequencing used DNA from CEF-cultured naive and memory CD4+ T cells. TCRdb's table, derived via immunoSEQ multiplex PCR, lists solely in-frame clones and lacks some. This sample has about 36,000 clones; over 75% occur once, and the top ten carry just over 20%. Trimming took off 7 bases at V and 1 base at J, with 6 bases between the two ends. Germline assignment: CDR1 SNHLY and CDR2 FYNNEI. The CDR3 runs 12 residues. Sequencing input: memory CD4+ T cells from PBMCs, cultured in vitro. The sequence derives from an adult with COVID-19. The chain links TRBV2 to TRBJ2-3; D possibly corresponds to TRBD1 (5 bases). CDR3 DNA: TGTGCCAGCACACAGGGCACAGATACGCAGTATTTT. Amino acid sequence: CASTQGTDTQYF.